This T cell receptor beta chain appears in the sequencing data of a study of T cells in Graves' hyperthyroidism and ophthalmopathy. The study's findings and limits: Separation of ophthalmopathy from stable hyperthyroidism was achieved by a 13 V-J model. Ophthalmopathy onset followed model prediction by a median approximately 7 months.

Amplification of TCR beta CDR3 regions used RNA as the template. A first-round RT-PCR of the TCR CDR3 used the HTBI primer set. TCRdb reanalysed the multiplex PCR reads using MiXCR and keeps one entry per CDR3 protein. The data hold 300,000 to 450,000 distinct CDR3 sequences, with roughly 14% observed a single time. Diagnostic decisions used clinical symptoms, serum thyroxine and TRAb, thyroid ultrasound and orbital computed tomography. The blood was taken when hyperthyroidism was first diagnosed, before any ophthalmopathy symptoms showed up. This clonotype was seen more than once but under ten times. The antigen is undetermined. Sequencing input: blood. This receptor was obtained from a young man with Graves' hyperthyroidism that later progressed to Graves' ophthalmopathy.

The CDR3 here is CASRRQGPAYEQYF. The CDR3 nucleotides are TGTGCCAGCAGGCGACAGGGCCCGGCCTACGAGCAGTACTTC. The chain employs TRBV6-1 and TRBJ2-7; TRBD1 matches 7 bases. Germline CDR1 and CDR2: MNHNS and SASEGT. V was pared by 6 bases and J by 2 bases, with 7 bases of the junction left unmatched. The CDR3 length is 14 residues.